This T cell receptor (beta chain) stems from a study of control samples from healthy donors and cancer patients. Clones were read by immunoSEQ multiplex PCR, and TCRdb kept only the in-frame ones, dropping some. The table lists roughly 130,000 clones, around 93% of them singletons. Per the germline V gene, CDR1 is MNHEY and CDR2 is SVGAGI. The CDR3 contains 15 residues. V was shortened by 5 bases and J by 2 bases, with 14 bases between the two germline ends. V usage is TRBV6-5 and J usage is TRBJ2-3, with D possibly matching TRBD2 (6 bases). Specimen: blood. The sequence derives from a man aged 18 to 35 in good health. The CDR3 protein is CASSQRLVATDTQYF. CDR3 nucleotides: TGTGCCAGCAGTCAACGACTAGTTGCCACAGATACGCAGTATTTT.